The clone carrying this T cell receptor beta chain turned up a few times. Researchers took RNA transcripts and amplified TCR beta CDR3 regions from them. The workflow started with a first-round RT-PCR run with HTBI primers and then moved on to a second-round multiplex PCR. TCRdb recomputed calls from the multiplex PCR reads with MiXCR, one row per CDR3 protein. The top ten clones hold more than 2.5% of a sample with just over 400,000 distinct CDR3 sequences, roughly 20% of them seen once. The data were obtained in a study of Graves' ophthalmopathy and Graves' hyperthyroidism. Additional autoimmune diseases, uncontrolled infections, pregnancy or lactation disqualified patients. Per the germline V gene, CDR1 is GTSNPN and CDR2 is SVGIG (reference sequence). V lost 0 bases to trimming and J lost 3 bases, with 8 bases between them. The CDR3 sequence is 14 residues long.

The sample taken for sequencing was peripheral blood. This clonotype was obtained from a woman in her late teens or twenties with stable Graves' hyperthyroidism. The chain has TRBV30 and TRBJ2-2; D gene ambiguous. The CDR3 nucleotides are TGTGCCTGGAGTGTGTCCAGATACACCGGGGAGCTGTTTTTT. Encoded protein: CAWSVSRYTGELFF.